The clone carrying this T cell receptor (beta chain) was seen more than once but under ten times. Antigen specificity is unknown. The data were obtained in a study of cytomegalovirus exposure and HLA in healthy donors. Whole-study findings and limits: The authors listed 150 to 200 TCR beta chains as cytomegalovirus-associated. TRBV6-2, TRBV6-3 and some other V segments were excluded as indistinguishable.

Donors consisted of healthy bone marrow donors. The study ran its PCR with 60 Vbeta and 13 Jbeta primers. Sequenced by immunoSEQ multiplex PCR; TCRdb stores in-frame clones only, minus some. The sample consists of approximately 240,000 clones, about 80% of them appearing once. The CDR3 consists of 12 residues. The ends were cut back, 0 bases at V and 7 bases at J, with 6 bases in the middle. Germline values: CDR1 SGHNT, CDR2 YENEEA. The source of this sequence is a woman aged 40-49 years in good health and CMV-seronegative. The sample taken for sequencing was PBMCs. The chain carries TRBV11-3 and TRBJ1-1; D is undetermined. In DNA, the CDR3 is TGTGCCAGCAGCTTAGATACGGTTGAAGCTTTCTTT. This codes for CASSLDTVEAFF.